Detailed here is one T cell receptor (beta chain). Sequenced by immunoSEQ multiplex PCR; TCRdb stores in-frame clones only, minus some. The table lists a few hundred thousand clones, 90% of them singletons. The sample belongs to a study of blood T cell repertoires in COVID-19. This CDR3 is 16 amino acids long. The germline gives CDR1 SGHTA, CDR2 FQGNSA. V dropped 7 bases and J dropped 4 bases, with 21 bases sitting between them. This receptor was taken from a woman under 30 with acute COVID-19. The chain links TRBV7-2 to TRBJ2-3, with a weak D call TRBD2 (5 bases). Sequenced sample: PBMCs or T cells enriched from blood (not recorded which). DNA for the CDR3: TGTGCCAGCAAGGGCCGGCGAGGGATGTCATCAGATACGCAGTATTTT. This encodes CASKGRRGMSSDTQYF.